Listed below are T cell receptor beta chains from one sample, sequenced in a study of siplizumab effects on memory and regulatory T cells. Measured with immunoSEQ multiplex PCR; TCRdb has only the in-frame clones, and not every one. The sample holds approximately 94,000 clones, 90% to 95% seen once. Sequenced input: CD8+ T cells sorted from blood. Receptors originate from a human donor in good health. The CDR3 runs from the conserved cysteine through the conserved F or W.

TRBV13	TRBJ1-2	CASSLKGDYGYTF
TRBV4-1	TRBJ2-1	CASSQGARYNEQFF
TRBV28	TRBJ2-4	CASIGLEHANIQYF
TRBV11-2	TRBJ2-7	CASSLDWGDYEQYF
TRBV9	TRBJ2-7	CASTRDLGSYEQYF
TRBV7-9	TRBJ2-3	CASSLPGTGSTDTQYF
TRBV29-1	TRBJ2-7	CSVDPGQGSYEQYF
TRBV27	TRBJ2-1	CASSTTGPNEQFF
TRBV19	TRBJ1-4	CASSIGDIDNEKLFF
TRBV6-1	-	CASSETGHPSYEQYF
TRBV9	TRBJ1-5	CASSSSLDRAQPQHF
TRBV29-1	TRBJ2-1	CSVVASASYHNEQFF
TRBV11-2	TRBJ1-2	CASSLGPRVGDGYTF
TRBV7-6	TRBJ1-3	CASSSWSDSPLSGNTIYF
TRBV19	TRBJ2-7	CASSPRPGTGMYEQYF
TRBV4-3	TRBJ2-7	CASSQGLEKGYEQYF
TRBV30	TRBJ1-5	CAWSGGIGNQPQHF
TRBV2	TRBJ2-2	CASSALAGGPNTGELFF
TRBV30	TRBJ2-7	CAWTDRGLDEQYF
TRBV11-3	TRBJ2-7	CASSLETGGSTHEQYF
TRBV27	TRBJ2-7	CASSPGPGTGIHEQYF
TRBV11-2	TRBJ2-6	CASSLAPRGLSGANVLTF
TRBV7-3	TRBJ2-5	CASSWTGEEETQYF
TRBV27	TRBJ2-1	CASRATTGFPEQFF
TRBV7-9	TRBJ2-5	CASSLGVGLETQYF